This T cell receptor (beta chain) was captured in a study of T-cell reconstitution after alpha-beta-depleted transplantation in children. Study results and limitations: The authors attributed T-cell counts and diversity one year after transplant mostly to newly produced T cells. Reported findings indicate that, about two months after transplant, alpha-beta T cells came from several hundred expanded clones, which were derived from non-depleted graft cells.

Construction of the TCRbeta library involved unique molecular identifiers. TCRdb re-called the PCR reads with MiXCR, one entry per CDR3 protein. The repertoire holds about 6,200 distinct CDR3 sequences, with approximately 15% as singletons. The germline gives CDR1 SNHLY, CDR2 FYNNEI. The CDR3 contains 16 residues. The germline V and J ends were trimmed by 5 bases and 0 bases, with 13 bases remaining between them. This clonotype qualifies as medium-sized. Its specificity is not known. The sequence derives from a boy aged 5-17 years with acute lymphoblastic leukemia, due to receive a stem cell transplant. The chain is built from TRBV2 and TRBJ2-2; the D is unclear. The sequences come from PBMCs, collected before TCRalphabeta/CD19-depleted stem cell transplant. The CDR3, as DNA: TGTGCCAGCAGTCTTCGGCAGCTTGCGAACACCGGGGAGCTGTTTTTT. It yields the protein CASSLRQLANTGELFF.